The 22 T cell receptor beta chains in this list originate from one sample, sequenced in a study of T-cell reconstitution after alpha-beta-depleted transplantation in children. Construction of the TCRbeta library involved unique molecular identifiers. TCRdb re-derived calls from the PCR reads in MiXCR, one entry per CDR3 protein. The sample shows hundreds of thousands of distinct CDR3 sequences, 10% of them seen only once. The sequencing here drew on PBMCs from the stem cell graft donor, taken from the stem cell graft. These receptors were obtained from a human donor who donated a stem cell graft to a child with acute myeloid leukemia.

This clonotype was seen ten or more times. The chain uses TRBV7-2 and TRBJ2-5; 9 bases fit TRBD1. The V gene's germline CDR1 is SGHTA and CDR2 FQGNSA. The CDR3 contains 14 residues. V shed 5 bases and J 4 bases; nucleotides not matched to a gene: 5. The CDR3 sequence is CASSGGTGRETQYF. The CDR3 region has the DNA TGTGCCAGCAGCGGGGGGACAGGGAGAGAGACCCAGTACTTC.

This clonotype showed up many times. This sequence joins TRBV10-3 and TRBJ2-1; TRBD2 agrees at 13 bases. The CDR3 is 16 amino acids. Germline V gene lookup returns CDR1 ENHRY and CDR2 SYGVKD. The junction had 9 bases not matched to a gene; V was cut back by 6 bases and J by 7 bases. CDR3 sequence reads: CAIRDGTSGRVNEQFF. DNA for the CDR3: TGTGCCATCAGGGACGGTACTAGCGGGAGGGTGAATGAGCAGTTCTTC.

This clonotype showed up just a few times. The chain uses TRBV20-1 and TRBJ2-2; D is ambiguous. The length of the CDR3 is 15 residues. V was pared by 2 bases and J by 0 bases, with 10 bases between. Germline CDR1 and CDR2: DFQATT and SNEGSKA (reference sequence). CDR3 DNA sequence: TGCAGTGCTAGACTGGTGGGGTCGAACACCGGGGAGCTGTTTTTT. Its translation is CSARLVGSNTGELFF.

This clonotype was observed at least ten times. The chain employs TRBV5-1 and TRBJ2-1; TRBD2 aligns across 8 bases. The V gene's germline CDR1 is SGHRS and CDR2 YFSETQ. The CDR3 is made up of 14 amino acids. V shed 4 bases and J 4 bases; nucleotides not matched to a gene: 4. The CDR3 here is CASSRTSSYNEQFF. The CDR3 DNA sequence: TGCGCCAGCAGCAGGACTAGCTCTTACAATGAGCAGTTCTTC.

The chain links TRBV5-1 to TRBJ1-1; D is possibly TRBD1 (5 bases). The germline V gene has CDR1 SGHRS and CDR2 YFSETQ. V dropped 4 bases and J dropped 4 bases, with 20 bases sitting between them. The CDR3 totals 16 residues. CDR3 residues: CASSQGPLRMSTEAFF. CDR3 DNA sequence: TGCGCCAGCAGCCAGGGTCCCTTGAGGATGAGCACTGAAGCTTTCTTT.

This clonotype showed up just a few times. This CDR3 is CASTFPGLTYEQYF. CDR3 in DNA: TGTGCCAGCACCTTCCCGGGACTTACCTACGAGCAGTACTTC. The chain recombines TRBV7-2 with TRBJ2-7; the D gene is possibly TRBD2 (6 bases). From germline, CDR1 is SGHTA and CDR2 FQGNSA. This CDR3 is 14 amino acids long. The V end lost 7 bases, the J end lost 2 bases, and 15 bases lay between the germline ends.

The CDR3 sequence is CSATPGTGEAFF. The CDR3 coding sequence is TGCAGCGCTACCCCCGGGACCGGTGAAGCTTTCTTT. This chain joins TRBV29-1 and TRBJ1-1; a possible D gene is TRBD1 (5 bases). Germline-derived CDR1 and CDR2 are SQVTM and ANQGSEA. The CDR3 contains 12 residues. V was cut by 7 bases and J by 7 bases, with 16 bases left in between.

This chain uses TRBV25-1 with TRBJ2-1, with 11 bases aligning to TRBD2. V lost 3 bases to trimming and J lost 4 bases; unmatched junction nucleotides: 11. The CDR3 covers 18 residues. Germline V CDR1 and CDR2: MGHDK, SYGVNS. CDR3 bases: TGTGCCAGCAGTGAGTTTAGGCTAGCGGGAGGAGGGTACAATGAGCAGTTCTTC. Protein sequence: CASSEFRLAGGGYNEQFF.

This chain links TRBV28 with TRBJ2-7, with TRBD2 matching 8 bases. V lost 10 bases, J lost 4 bases, and 9 bases stayed unmatched. CDR1 and CDR2 from the germline V gene are MDHEN and SYDVKM. The CDR3 runs 13 residues. The CDR3 loop reads CATFKRERYEQYF. CDR3 DNA sequence: TGTGCCACCTTTAAGCGGGAGAGGTACGAGCAGTACTTC.

In this sample, this clonotype turned up many times. CDR3 sequence (DNA): TGTGCCAGCAGCGGACTTACTAGCGGGAGGATCTACGAGCAGTACTTC. Translating it yields CASSGLTSGRIYEQYF. The chain has TRBV5-6 and TRBJ2-7; 12 bases fit TRBD2. The CDR3 spans 16 residues. Trimming cost V 4 bases and J 3 bases; bases outside gene matches: 8. Germline V lookup: CDR1 SGHDT, CDR2 YYEEEE.

This clonotype was counted between two and nine times. The V gene is TRBV20-1, the J gene TRBJ1-5, with 7 nucleotides matching TRBD1. The CDR3 loop spans 15 amino acids. The germline V gene encodes CDR1 DFQATT and CDR2 SNEGSKA (reference sequence). V dropped 3 bases and J dropped 4; count of bases not matched to a gene: 9. The CDR3 sequence is CSASPSGTVNQPQHF. CDR3 DNA sequence: TGCAGTGCTAGCCCATCCGGGACAGTGAATCAGCCCCAGCATTTT.

This clonotype came up a few times. The rearrangement uses TRBV7-2 and TRBJ2-7, with no clear D. The germline V and J ends were trimmed by 7 bases and 0 bases, with 13 bases remaining between them. This CDR3 region has 14 residues. Germline CDR1 reads SGHTA; CDR2 reads FQGNSA. CDR3 sequence: CASKGAQSSYEQYF. CDR3 DNA: TGTGCCAGCAAGGGTGCGCAGAGCTCCTACGAGCAGTACTTC.

This clonotype was counted many times. The chain has TRBV20-1 and TRBJ2-5, with D unresolved. The CDR3 sequence is 10 residues long. CDR1 is DFQATT, CDR2 SNEGSKA, per germline (reference sequence). V was shortened by 6 bases and J by 4 bases, with 6 bases between the two germline ends. The CDR3 protein is CSADRETQYF. CDR3 DNA: TGCAGTGCGGATCGAGAGACCCAGTACTTC.

The J gene is TRBJ1-1, the V gene TRBV9; 9 bases line up with TRBD1. V dropped 4 bases and J dropped 2; count of bases not matched to a gene: 6. There are 15 residues in the CDR3. Germline V gene sequence: CDR1 SGDLS, CDR2 YYNGEE. CDR3 in DNA: TGTGCCAGCAGCAACACAGGGGGCGGAAACACTGAAGCTTTCTTT. It specifies CASSNTGGGNTEAFF.

This chain uses TRBV11-1 with TRBJ2-7; D is tentatively TRBD1 or TRBD2 (6 bases each). The V and J ends lost 8 bases and 4 bases respectively, with 12 bases between them. The CDR3 is made up of 12 amino acids. Germline lookup yields CDR1 SGHAT and CDR2 FQDESV (reference sequence). The CDR3 sequence: CASGGTIYEQYF. The CDR3 nucleotides are TGTGCCAGCGGCGGGACAATTTACGAGCAGTACTTC.

J is TRBJ2-7 and V is TRBV29-1; weak D call: TRBD1 (5 bases). In germline, CDR1 is SQVTM, CDR2 ANQGSEA. The CDR3 contains 15 residues. Between the trimmed V and J ends, which lost 6 bases and 2 bases, there was a span of 20 bases. The CDR3 DNA reads TGCAGCGTCATGGAGACAGTCCAGATTGCCTACGAGCAGTACTTC. This gives the protein CSVMETVQIAYEQYF.

The genes are TRBV6-8 and TRBJ2-7; 9 nucleotides agree with TRBD2. V was pared by 5 bases and J by 1 base, with 12 bases of the junction left unmatched. The CDR3 is 17 amino acids. The germline gives CDR1 MNHGY, CDR2 SAAAGT. The CDR3 DNA reads as TGTGCCAGCAGTCATCTAGCGGGGCCCTCTCCTTCCTACGAGCAGTACTTC. Its translation is CASSHLAGPSPSYEQYF.

This clonotype has a count of ten or more. The chain recombines TRBV7-2 with TRBJ1-5, with a weak D call TRBD1 (6 bases). Looked up from germline, CDR1 is SGHTA and CDR2 is FQGNSA. The CDR3 is 14 residues long. Trimming shortened V by 5 bases and J by 9 bases, and 17 bases separated the two germline ends. For the CDR3, the DNA is TGTGCCAGCAGCCCATGGACAGTAGATTCGCCCCAGCATTTT. This sequence encodes CASSPWTVDSPQHF.

This clonotype was observed at least ten times. This chain links TRBV13 with TRBJ2-7; 7 bases match TRBD2. Germline V gene data show CDR1 as PRHDT and CDR2 as FYEKMQ (reference sequence). V dropped 5 bases and J dropped 3; count of bases not matched to a gene: 19. CDR3 length: 18 amino acids. The CDR3 here is CASSPAGRETRGVYEQYF. The CDR3 region has the DNA TGTGCCAGCAGCCCCGCCGGGCGGGAGACTAGAGGAGTCTACGAGCAGTACTTC.

V is TRBV2 and J is TRBJ2-4, with a tentative D call TRBD2 (5 bases). In germline, CDR1 is SNHLY, CDR2 FYNNEI. The ends were cut back, 8 bases at V and 1 base at J, with 9 bases in the middle. CDR3 length equals 13 residues. In nucleotides, the CDR3 is TGTGCCAGCCGGGGAGAGGCCAAAAACATTCAGTACTTC. This encodes CASRGEAKNIQYF.

CDR3 sequence reads: CASSDVPKSGLWGNQPQHF. The CDR3 bases are TGTGCCAGCAGTGATGTCCCCAAAAGTGGACTTTGGGGCAATCAGCCCCAGCATTTT. J is TRBJ1-5 and V is TRBV6-1; unclear D gene. The V gene lost 3 bases and the J gene lost 2 bases, with 23 bases spanning the gap. Germline loops: CDR1 MNHNS, CDR2 SASEGT. The CDR3 loop spans 19 amino acids.

This clonotype was counted between two and nine times. V gene TRBV12-3 or TRBV12-4 combines with J gene TRBJ1-1; D not certain. This CDR3 has 15 residues. V lost 5 bases and J 3 bases, leaving 16 bases between the germline ends. The CDR3 coding sequence is TGTGCCAGCAGTCCACCGCAGGTTTCGGACACTGAAGCTTTCTTT. Its protein is CASSPPQVSDTEAFF.